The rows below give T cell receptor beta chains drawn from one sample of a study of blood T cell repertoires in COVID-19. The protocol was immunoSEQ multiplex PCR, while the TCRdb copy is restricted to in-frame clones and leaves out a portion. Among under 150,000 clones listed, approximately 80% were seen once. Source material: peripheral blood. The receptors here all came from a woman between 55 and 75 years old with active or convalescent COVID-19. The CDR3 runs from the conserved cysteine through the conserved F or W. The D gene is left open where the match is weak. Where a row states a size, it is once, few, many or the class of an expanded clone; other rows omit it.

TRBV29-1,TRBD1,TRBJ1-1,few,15,CSVTPGQGWNTEAFF,TGCAGCGTCACGCCTGGACAGGGGTGGAACACTGAAGCTTTCTTT
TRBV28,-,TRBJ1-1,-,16,CASSLAPGMGRTEAFF,TGTGCCAGCAGTTTAGCCCCGGGGATGGGGAGGACTGAAGCTTTCTTT
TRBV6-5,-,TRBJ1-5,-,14,CASSLSGRNQPQHF,TGTGCCAGCAGTCTTTCAGGGAGGAATCAGCCCCAGCATTTT
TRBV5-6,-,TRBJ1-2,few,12,CASSLTGYGYTF,TGTGCCAGCAGCCTGACAGGCTATGGCTACACCTTC
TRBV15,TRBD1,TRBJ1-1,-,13,CAARTGVNTEAFF,TGTGCCGCCAGGACAGGGGTGAACACTGAAGCTTTCTTT
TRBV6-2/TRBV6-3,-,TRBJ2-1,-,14,CASSWAGLYYEQFF,TGTGCCAGCAGTTGGGCGGGATTATACTATGAGCAGTTCTTC
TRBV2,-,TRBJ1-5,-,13,CASSSSGSQPQHF,TGTGCCAGCAGTTCCTCCGGGAGTCAGCCCCAGCATTTT
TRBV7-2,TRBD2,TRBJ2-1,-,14,CASSLGLAVGEQFF,TGTGCCAGCAGCTTAGGACTAGCGGTGGGTGAGCAGTTCTTC
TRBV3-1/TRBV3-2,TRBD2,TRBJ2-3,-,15,CASSPGTSSADTQYF,TGTGCCAGCAGCCCTGGGACTAGCTCTGCAGATACGCAGTATTTT
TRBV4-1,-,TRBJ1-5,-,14,CASSQDPVYQPQHF,TGCGCCAGCAGCCAAGATCCAGTTTATCAGCCCCAGCATTTT
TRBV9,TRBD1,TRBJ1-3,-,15,CASSPQGQSGNTIYF,TGTGCCAGCAGCCCCCAGGGACAGTCTGGAAACACCATATATTTT
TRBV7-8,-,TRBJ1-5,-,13,CASSSRVDQPQHF,TGTGCCAGCAGCTCCAGGGTAGATCAGCCCCAGCATTTT
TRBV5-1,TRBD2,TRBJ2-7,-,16,CASSLAGTSGIHEQYF,TGCGCCAGCAGCTTGGCCGGGACTAGCGGGATCCACGAGCAGTACTTC
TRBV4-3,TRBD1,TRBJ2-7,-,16,CASSQESGTGGSEQYF,TGCGCCAGCAGCCAAGAATCCGGAACAGGGGGCAGCGAGCAGTACTTC